This passage covers 11 T cell receptor beta chains from one sample sequenced in a study of shared clonotypes between healthy human individuals (dated by TCRdb to 2018 to 2020). The receptor library was made with the immunoSEQ multiplex PCR assay. TCRdb re-hosts the immuneACCESS table, in-frame sequences only. Its copies lack some clones; in the studies checked, an unresolved V gene accounts for under half of them, and the cause for the rest is not known. This sample is represented by some 1,400,000 clones; roughly 97% of them were singletons. Together, the top ten hold roughly 1.2% of the sample. Sequencing was done on a sample of naive CD4+ T cells sorted from blood. Per the publication, the cell subset or site label means: CD45RA+ positively selected. Receptors were obtained from a man aged 25-45 years in good health.

The chain uses TRBV5-6 and TRBJ2-5, with TRBD1 identical over 12 bases. V shed 3 bases and J 4 bases; nucleotides not matched to a gene: 4. The CDR3 sequence is 15 residues long. The germline V gene has CDR1 SGHDT and CDR2 YYEEEE. CDR3 sequence: CASSSGQGALETQYF. CDR3 DNA: TGTGCCAGCAGCTCGGGACAGGGGGCTTTAGAGACCCAGTACTTC.

This sequence joins TRBV7-3 and TRBJ1-1, with D tentatively TRBD1 (5 bases). The germline gives CDR1 SGHTA, CDR2 FQGTGA. Trimming shortened V by 1 base and J by 5 bases, and 8 bases separated the two germline ends. The CDR3 has 13 residues. The DNA of the CDR3 is TGTGCCAGCAGCTTAATGGGGGATACTGAAGCTTTCTTT. This gives the protein CASSLMGDTEAFF.

The rearrangement joins TRBV5-5 to TRBJ2-1; tentative D call: TRBD2 (6 bases). V was pared by 4 bases and J by 2 bases, with 13 bases between. Germline V gives CDR1 SGHKS, CDR2 YYEKEE (reference sequence). CDR3 size: 15 residues. CDR3 bases: TGTGCCAGCAGCCCTCGGCGGGAAACCTACAATGAGCAGTTCTTC. This encodes CASSPRRETYNEQFF.

The chain recombines TRBV5-8 with TRBJ2-2; 9 bases match TRBD1. V gave up 4 bases and J gave up 3 bases; unmatched junction bases: 4. This CDR3 contains 15 residues. Per the germline V gene, CDR1 is SGHTS and CDR2 is YDEGEE. CDR3 loop: CASSQGQGYTGELFF. The DNA of the CDR3 is TGTGCCAGCAGCCAGGGACAGGGCTACACCGGGGAGCTGTTTTTT. Using reference TRBV5-8 and TRBJ2-2 for the parts outside the CDR3, the full variable domain is EAGVTQSPTHLIKTRGQQATLRCSPISGHTSVYWYQQALGLGLQFLLWYDEGEERNRGNFPPRFSGRQFPNYSSELNVNALELEDSALYLCASSQGQGYTGELFFGEGSRLTVL.

The CDR3 DNA reads TGTGCCAGCAGTGGATCCTTAGCGGGAGGCCACTCAGGGCTGAACAATGAGCAGTTCTTC. As protein: CASSGSLAGGHSGLNNEQFF. This chain joins TRBV2 and TRBJ2-1; 10 bases align to TRBD2. The CDR3 loop spans 20 amino acids. Germline assignment: CDR1 SNHLY and CDR2 FYNNEI. V shed 4 bases and J 5 bases; nucleotides not matched to a gene: 20. Looking up the rest from reference TRBV2 and TRBJ2-1 gives the full variable domain: EPEVTQTPSHQVTQMGQEVILRCVPISNHLYFYWYRQILGQKVEFLVSFYNNEISEKSEIFDDQFSVERPDGSNFTLKIRSTKLEDSAMYFCASSGSLAGGHSGLNNEQFFGPGTRLTVL.

J is TRBJ1-1 and V is TRBV7-3; no clear D. The germline V gene encodes CDR1 SGHTA and CDR2 FQGTGA. V lost 5 bases and J lost 1, with 11 bases in between. The CDR3 loop spans 14 amino acids. The CDR3 reads CASSMTHSNTEAFF. The CDR3 nucleotides are TGTGCCAGCAGCATGACACACTCGAACACTGAAGCTTTCTTT.

The chain links TRBV28 to TRBJ2-7; D tentatively reads TRBD1 or TRBD2 (6 bases each). Trimming stripped 4 bases from V and 6 bases from J, with 10 bases between. The germline V gene has CDR1 MDHEN and CDR2 SYDVKM. The CDR3 runs to 12 residues. The CDR3 sequence is CASSSGGPEQYF. The DNA of the CDR3 is TGTGCCAGCAGTTCTGGGGGGCCCGAGCAGTACTTC.

The CDR3 loop is CASTRRDRGQETQYF. The DNA for the CDR3 is TGCGCCAGCACCCGCCGGGACAGGGGGCAAGAGACCCAGTACTTC. The chain couples TRBV5-1 to TRBJ2-5; 11 bases match TRBD1. The J segment lost 2 bases and the V segment lost 6 bases, leaving 6 bases of the junction unmatched. The CDR3 is made up of 15 amino acids. Germline V CDR1 and CDR2: SGHRS, YFSETQ.

Remarks on this clone: This specimen includes other DNA sequences encoding the same CDR3. V is TRBV28 and J is TRBJ2-7; D not certain. Germline CDR1 MDHEN, CDR2 SYDVKM. V was clipped by 5 bases and J by 0 bases, with 5 bases between them. This CDR3 has 12 amino acids. CDR3 sequence (DNA): TGTGCCAGCAGTGCAGTCTCCTACGAGCAGTACTTC. The encoded protein is CASSAVSYEQYF. The entire variable domain, with the rest obtained from reference TRBV28 and TRBJ2-7, is as follows: DVKVTQSSRYLVKRTGEKVFLECVQDMDHENMFWYRQDPGLGLRLIYFSYDVKMKEKGDIPEGYSVSREKKERFSLILESASTNQTSMYLCASSAVSYEQYFGPGTRLTVT.

The chain is built from TRBV7-3 and TRBJ2-2, with D unclear. Trimming stripped 6 bases from V and 3 bases from J, with 5 bases between. The CDR3 sequence is 12 residues long. CDR1 and CDR2 (germline): SGHTA, FQGTGA. CDR3 bases: TGTGCCAGCAGTCAGTACACCGGGGAGCTGTTTTTT. This encodes CASSQYTGELFF. The full variable domain, completed using reference TRBV7-3 and TRBJ2-2, is GAGVSQTPSNKVTEKGKYVELRCDPISGHTALYWYRQSLGQGPEFLIYFQGTGAADDSGLPNDRFFAVRPEGSVSTLKIQRTERGDSAVYLCASSQYTGELFFGEGSRLTVL.

The chain joins TRBV30 to TRBJ1-2, with unresolved D. Germline lookup yields CDR1 GTSNPN and CDR2 SVGIG (reference sequence). V lost 0 bases to trimming and J lost 4 bases, with 9 bases between them. The CDR3 totals 13 residues. This CDR3 is CAWSVEEGYGYTF. The CDR3 nucleotides are TGTGCCTGGAGTGTAGAGGAAGGCTATGGCTACACCTTC. Variable domain in full (rest from reference TRBV30 and TRBJ1-2): SQTIHQWPATLVQPVGSPLSLECTVEGTSNPNLYWYRQAAGRGLQLLFYSVGIGQISSEVPQNLSASRPQDRQFILSSKKLLLSDSGFYLCAWSVEEGYGYTFGSGTRLTVV.